This T cell receptor (beta chain) was recovered during a study of OX40 agonist ivuxolimab in advanced cancers. General observations from the study: Fewer expanded clones were found on average in CD4+ than in CD8+ T cells. Certain nonresponders additionally had low normalized T-cell clonal expansion. Blood T cells, both CD4+ and CD8+, expanded clonally by week 6 at 0.1 to 3.0 mg/kg.

Trimming removed 1 base from V and 6 bases from J; junction bases left unmatched: 4. This CDR3 is built from 15 residues. Germline V CDR1 and CDR2: SGHVS, FQNEAQ. TCRdb's table, derived via immunoSEQ multiplex PCR, lists solely in-frame clones and lacks some. The table shows over 85,000 clones, with approximately 80% occurring only once. With regard to this clone: As yet, its antigen is unknown.

The TCR was taken from an adult with an advanced solid tumor such as melanoma, head and neck, liver or kidney cancer. This specimen was CD4+ or CD8+ T cells sorted from blood, taken in a trial of the OX40 agonist ivuxolimab. This sequence joins TRBV7-8 and TRBJ1-5; TRBD1 agrees at 9 bases. CDR3 in DNA: TGTGCCAGCAGCTTAGACGCACAGGGGGCTCAGCCCCAGCATTTT. Translation: CASSLDAQGAQPQHF.